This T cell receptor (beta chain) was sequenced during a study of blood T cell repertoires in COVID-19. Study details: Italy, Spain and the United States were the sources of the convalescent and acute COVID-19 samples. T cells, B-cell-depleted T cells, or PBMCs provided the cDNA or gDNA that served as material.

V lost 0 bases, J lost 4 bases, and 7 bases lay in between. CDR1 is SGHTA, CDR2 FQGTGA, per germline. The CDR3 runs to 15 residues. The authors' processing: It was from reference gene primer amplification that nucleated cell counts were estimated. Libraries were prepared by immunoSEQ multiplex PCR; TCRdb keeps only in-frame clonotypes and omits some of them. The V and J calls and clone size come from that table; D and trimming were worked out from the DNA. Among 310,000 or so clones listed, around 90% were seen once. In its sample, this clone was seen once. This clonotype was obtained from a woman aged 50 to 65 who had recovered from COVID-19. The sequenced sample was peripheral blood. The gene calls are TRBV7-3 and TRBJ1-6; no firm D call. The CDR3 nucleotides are TGTGCCAGCAGCTTAACAGCGGGATATAATTCACCCCTCCACTTT. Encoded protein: CASSLTAGYNSPLHF.